These 15 T cell receptor beta chains were all obtained from the same sample, sequenced in a study of blood T cell repertoires in COVID-19. Produced via immunoSEQ multiplex PCR; TCRdb's table is partial and in-frame only. The sample records a few hundred thousand clones, roughly nine tenths being singletons. Input material: PBMCs or T cells enriched from blood (not recorded which). These receptor sequences come from a woman between 35 and 50 years old who had been exposed to COVID-19.

This clone was detected ten times or more. The chain employs TRBV6-5 and TRBJ1-2; D perhaps matches TRBD1 (6 bases). Germline V gives CDR1 MNHEY, CDR2 SVGAGI. The CDR3 extends over 15 amino acids. Trimming took 7 bases from V and 4 from J, leaving 19 bases between them. This chain's CDR3 is CASTKDSSSTYGYTF. CDR3 nucleotide sequence: TGTGCCAGCACAAAGGACAGTTCTTCCACCTATGGCTACACCTTC.

CDR3 in amino acids: CASSHYVGTGDNQPQHF. For the CDR3, the DNA is TGTGCCAGCAGCCATTACGTCGGGACAGGAGACAATCAGCCCCAGCATTTT. The chain couples TRBV7-9 to TRBJ1-5, with 8 bases aligning to TRBD1. Germline CDR1 and CDR2: SEHNR and FQNEAQ (reference sequence). V gave up 5 bases and J gave up 3 bases; unmatched junction bases: 12. The CDR3 is 17 amino acids.

V gene TRBV30 combines with J gene TRBJ1-4; D uncertain. The CDR3 has 10 residues. Per the germline V gene, CDR1 is GTSNPN and CDR2 is SVGIG (reference sequence). V was cut by 7 bases and J by 8 bases, with 8 bases left in between. The CDR3 DNA reads TGTGCCTCATGCCTAGAAAAACTGTTTTTT. Translated: CASCLEKLFF.

The rearrangement joins TRBV7-9 to TRBJ1-6; 7 bases are a match to TRBD1. The CDR3 loop spans 14 amino acids. J was trimmed by 5 bases and V by 5 bases; bases with no gene match: 3. Germline V CDR1 and CDR2: SEHNR, FQNEAQ (reference sequence). CDR3 DNA: TGTGCCAGCAGCCTTGGGACAGATAATTCACCCCTCCACTTT. Its translation is CASSLGTDNSPLHF.

This clone was found once. The V and J genes are TRBV30 and TRBJ1-2; D remains ambiguous. The germline CDR1 and CDR2 sequences are GTSNPN and SVGIG (reference sequence). The CDR3 is made up of 12 amino acids. CDR3 in amino acids: CGEGGLNYGYTF. The CDR3 DNA reads TGTGGGGAAGGCGGGCTAAACTATGGCTACACCTTC.

The genes are TRBV4-1 and TRBJ1-3, with unresolved D. V lost 4 bases to trimming and J lost 1 base, with 11 bases between them. This CDR3 comprises 15 residues. CDR1 is MGHRA, CDR2 YSYEKL, per germline. The CDR3 nucleotides are TGCGCCAGCAGCCTGCCGTCGGGTTCTGGAAACACCATATATTTT. It codes for CASSLPSGSGNTIYF.

This clone was detected a few times. The J gene is TRBJ1-1, the V gene TRBV15; no firm D call. The CDR3 extends over 13 amino acids. Germline CDR1 LNHNV, CDR2 YYDKDF (reference sequence). The V and J ends lost 1 base and 1 base respectively, with 4 bases between them. The CDR3 sequence: CATSRVKNTEAFF. Here the CDR3 DNA reads TGTGCCACCAGCAGAGTCAAGAACACTGAAGCTTTCTTT.

The chain carries TRBV10-2 and TRBJ1-2, with TRBD1 as a possible D gene (6 bases). Germline CDR1 reads WSHSY; CDR2 reads SAAADI. CDR3 size: 17 residues. The germline V and J ends were trimmed by 5 bases and 7 bases, with 26 bases remaining between them. CDR3 bases: TGCGCCAGCAGTAGATGGTCAGGGGAAGAGGGGAAGGTTGGCTACACCTTC. Its protein product is CASSRWSGEEGKVGYTF.

This clone was seen only once. The chain carries TRBV27 and TRBJ2-3, with D unresolved. With 2 bases removed from V and 0 bases from J, the gap between germline ends came to 6 bases. Germline values: CDR1 MNHEY, CDR2 SMNVEV (reference sequence). The length of the CDR3 is 14 residues. Written as DNA, the CDR3 is TGTGCCAGCAGTTTACGTCTTAGCACAGATACGCAGTATTTT. As protein: CASSLRLSTDTQYF.

The chain recombines TRBV10-1 with TRBJ1-1; no definite D call. The CDR3 runs to 14 residues. Trimming shortened V by 6 bases and J by 0 bases, and 11 bases separated the two germline ends. Germline-derived CDR1 and CDR2 are WNHNN and SYGVQD (reference sequence). In DNA form, the CDR3 reads TGCGCCAGCAGCCGGGATGCAATGAACACTGAAGCTTTCTTT. Encoded protein: CASSRDAMNTEAFF.

The rearrangement joins TRBV6-4 to TRBJ2-2, with TRBD1 matching over 7 bases. CDR1 is MRHNA, CDR2 SNTAGT, per germline. J gave up 2 bases and V 9 bases, and 9 bases lay outside the gene matches. This CDR3 has 15 residues. This chain's CDR3 is CASQLTGTNTGELFF. Here the CDR3 DNA reads TGTGCCAGTCAATTGACAGGGACCAACACCGGGGAGCTGTTTTTT.

The chain recombines TRBV18 with TRBJ2-5; 11 nucleotides match TRBD2. J gave up 2 bases and V 3 bases, and 5 bases lay outside the gene matches. Per germline, CDR1 KGHSH and CDR2 LQKENI. CDR3 size: 16 residues. CDR3 region: CASSPKLAGGQETQYF. CDR3 DNA: TGTGCCAGCTCACCGAAATTAGCGGGAGGGCAAGAGACCCAGTACTTC. Combining the CDR3 with reference TRBV18 and TRBJ2-5 gives the whole variable domain NAGVMQNPRHLVRRRGQEARLRCSPMKGHSHVYWYRQLPEEGLKFMVYLQKENIIDESGMPKERFSAEFPKEGPSILRIQQVVRGDSAAYFCASSPKLAGGQETQYFGPGTRLLVL.

This clone was recorded many times. This rearrangement joins TRBV6-2 or TRBV6-3 to TRBJ1-1; 8 nucleotides line up with TRBD1. The CDR3 is 17 residues long. V trimming: 5 bases; J trimming: 5 bases; junction bases outside the gene matches: 16. Germline values: CDR1 MNHEY, CDR2 SVGEGT. The CDR3 reads CASSTRRQGLYMTEAFF. CDR3 nucleotides: TGTGCCAGCAGTACGCGTCGACAGGGGCTGTACATGACTGAAGCTTTCTTT.

The rearrangement links TRBV9 to TRBJ1-2; no clear D. The CDR3 contains 16 residues. V gave up 0 bases and J gave up 4 bases, with 16 bases separating them. Germline CDR1 SGDLS, CDR2 YYNGEE. The CDR3 spells CASSVAAAPGGYGYTF. CDR3 bases: TGTGCCAGCAGCGTAGCCGCAGCCCCTGGAGGCTATGGCTACACCTTC.

The chain employs TRBV5-1 and TRBJ2-2, with D uncertain. The CDR3 length is 18 residues. Germline CDR1 reads SGHRS; CDR2 reads YFSETQ. The V end was cut by 6 bases, the J end by 2 bases, with 23 bases between. The CDR3 region has the DNA TGCGCCAGCACCACCTTAGGCCCGAGGAAGTCAAACACCGGGGAGCTGTTTTTT. Its protein product is CASTTLGPRKSNTGELFF.